Presented here are 25 T cell receptor beta chains from one specimen sequenced in a study of blood T cell repertoires in COVID-19. The assay was immunoSEQ multiplex PCR, and TCRdb's table has in-frame clones only and misses some. The sample yields some 69,000 clones, 75% to 85% seen once. The sample taken for sequencing was peripheral blood. The source of these receptors is a human donor in a cohort sampled during active COVID-19.

V and J are TRBV5-1 and TRBJ2-5, with 9 bases lining up with TRBD2. Germline V lookup: CDR1 SGHRS, CDR2 YFSETQ. Trimming removed 4 bases from V and 4 bases from J; junction bases left unmatched: 5. This CDR3 is 14 amino acids long. The CDR3 loop reads CASSGGREGETQYF. CDR3 in DNA: TGCGCCAGCAGCGGCGGGAGGGAAGGAGAGACCCAGTACTTC.

This rearrangement joins TRBV6-5 to TRBJ1-5; weak D call: TRBD1 (6 bases). CDR1 is MNHEY and CDR2 is SVGAGI in the germline V gene. The CDR3 sequence is 15 residues long. V was pared by 5 bases and J by 6 bases, with 17 bases between. CDR3 protein: CASSPRTEHPQPQHF. For the CDR3, the DNA is TGTGCCAGCAGTCCTCGGACAGAGCACCCTCAGCCCCAGCATTTT.

This chain uses TRBV5-1 with TRBJ2-2; D is perhaps TRBD1 (6 bases). Trimming removed 3 bases from V and 7 bases from J, with 22 bases in between. The germline gives CDR1 SGHRS, CDR2 YFSETQ. The CDR3 is 17 residues long. CDR3: CASSSFITNRDRGELFF. The CDR3 region has the DNA TGCGCCAGCAGCTCCTTTATCACTAACAGGGACCGCGGGGAGCTGTTTTTT.

This chain connects TRBV6-5 to TRBJ1-5; 9 bases are a match to TRBD1. The CDR3 contains 15 residues. Germline assignment: CDR1 MNHEY and CDR2 SVGAGI. V lost 7 bases, J lost 2 bases, and 6 bases stayed unmatched. CDR3 bases: TGTGCCAGCAACCCGACAGGGGGTGGCAATCAGCCCCAGCATTTT. Protein sequence: CASNPTGGGNQPQHF.

The rearrangement uses TRBV6-5 and TRBJ1-2, with TRBD1 matching 7 bases. Germline assignment: CDR1 MNHEY and CDR2 SVGAGI. The CDR3 runs 14 residues. J gave up 5 bases and V 6 bases, and 9 bases lay outside the gene matches. CDR3 protein: CASRHRGQWYGYTF. The CDR3 bases are TGTGCCAGCAGACACCGGGGACAGTGGTATGGCTACACCTTC.

This chain connects TRBV28 to TRBJ1-5; the match to TRBD1 covers 10 bases. V lost 5 bases, J lost 6 bases, and 7 bases stayed unmatched. CDR3 length: 15 residues. CDR1 and CDR2 (germline): MDHEN, SYDVKM. The CDR3 region is CASSTTGTGAQPQHF. The DNA of the CDR3 is TGTGCCAGCAGTACAACCGGGACAGGGGCTCAGCCCCAGCATTTT.

CDR3: CASMRIAGRETQYF. CDR3 DNA: TGTGCCAGCATGCGGATAGCGGGAAGAGAGACCCAGTACTTC. The rearrangement links TRBV6-5 to TRBJ2-5; TRBD2 matches at 8 bases. This CDR3 region has 14 residues. Germline assignment: CDR1 MNHEY and CDR2 SVGAGI. J was trimmed by 4 bases and V by 7 bases; bases with no gene match: 8.

The chain is built from TRBV5-6 and TRBJ2-3, with D unclear. With 0 bases removed from V and 1 base from J, the gap between germline ends came to 6 bases. Germline-derived CDR1 and CDR2 are SGHDT and YYEEEE. This CDR3 contains 14 residues. The CDR3 is CASSLESGTDTQYF. The CDR3 coding sequence is TGTGCCAGCAGCTTGGAATCTGGCACAGATACGCAGTATTTT.

This clone was observed a handful of times. The chain couples TRBV12-3 or TRBV12-4 to TRBJ1-4, with 7 bases matching TRBD1. V trimming: 7 bases; J trimming: 8 bases; junction bases outside the gene matches: 7. CDR3 length: 13 residues. The CDR3 DNA reads as TGTGCCAGCACCGACCAGGGGGGAGAAAAACTGTTTTTT. This codes for CASTDQGGEKLFF.

This clone was detected a few times. The V and J genes are TRBV7-2 and TRBJ2-1, with TRBD2 matching over 13 bases. The CDR3 runs 18 residues. Germline V lookup: CDR1 SGHTA, CDR2 FQGNSA. Trimming cost V 1 base and J 5 bases; bases outside gene matches: 8. The CDR3 protein is CASSLVLGLAGAHNEQFF. CDR3 nucleotides: TGTGCCAGCAGCTTAGTTTTAGGACTAGCGGGAGCCCACAATGAGCAGTTCTTC. The whole variable domain, remainder taken from reference TRBV7-2 and TRBJ2-1, is GAGVSQSPSNKVTEKGKDVELRCDPISGHTALYWYRQSLGQGLEFLIYFQGNSAPDKSGLPSDRFSAERTGGSVSTLTIQRTQQEDSAVYLCASSLVLGLAGAHNEQFFGPGTRLTVL.

This clone was detected only once. This rearrangement joins TRBV5-8 to TRBJ2-5; 7 bases align to TRBD1. This CDR3 is built from 16 residues. CDR1 is SGHTS and CDR2 is YDEGEE in the germline V gene. The trim removed 0 bases at V and 5 bases at J, leaving 10 bases unmatched. This CDR3 reads CASSLGGQAGWETQYF. In DNA form, the CDR3 reads TGTGCCAGCAGCTTGGGAGGACAGGCCGGGTGGGAGACCCAGTACTTC.

This clone came up a few times. The chain is built from TRBV7-9 and TRBJ2-1; 7 bases agree with TRBD2. V shed 5 bases and J 4 bases; nucleotides not matched to a gene: 5. CDR1 is SEHNR and CDR2 is FQNEAQ in the germline V gene (reference sequence). The CDR3 sequence is 14 residues long. CDR3 nucleotide sequence: TGTGCCAGCAGCCTGAGCGGGACTTACAATGAGCAGTTCTTC. Residues: CASSLSGTYNEQFF.

V is TRBV5-1 and J is TRBJ2-1; 11 bases fit TRBD2. V shed 7 bases, J shed 4 bases, and the junction held 4 bases outside the gene matches. The germline V gene encodes CDR1 SGHRS and CDR2 YFSETQ. CDR3 length equals 14 residues. The CDR3 loop reads CASVLAGGYNEQFF. DNA for the CDR3: TGCGCCAGCGTCCTAGCGGGGGGTTACAATGAGCAGTTCTTC. The whole variable domain, filled in from reference TRBV5-1 and TRBJ2-1, reads KAGVTQTPRYLIKTRGQQVTLSCSPISGHRSVSWYQQTPGQGLQFLFEYFSETQRNKGNFPGRFSGRQFSNSRSEMNVSTLELGDSALYLCASVLAGGYNEQFFGPGTRLTVL.

The V call is TRBV5-4, the J call TRBJ2-7, with 10 bases fitting TRBD1. V shed 4 bases and J 0 bases; nucleotides not matched to a gene: 7. The CDR3 has 16 residues. In germline, CDR1 is SGHNT, CDR2 YYREEE (reference sequence). This CDR3 is CASSPRQGATSYEQYF. Here the CDR3 DNA reads TGTGCCAGCAGCCCGCGACAGGGGGCTACCTCCTACGAGCAGTACTTC.

V usage is TRBV27 and J usage is TRBJ2-7; TRBD1 aligns across 7 bases. CDR1 MNHEY and CDR2 SMNVEV come from the germline V gene (reference sequence). With 4 bases clipped from V and 3 bases from J, the junction kept 6 bases outside the gene matches. There are 14 residues in the CDR3. The CDR3 spells CASSSRDRVYEQYF. The CDR3 region has the DNA TGTGCCAGCAGTTCCCGAGACAGGGTCTACGAGCAGTACTTC.

The chain employs TRBV18 and TRBJ1-1; 7 bases agree with TRBD1. Germline V CDR1 and CDR2: KGHSH, LQKENI. With 3 bases clipped from V and 0 bases from J, the junction kept 4 bases outside the gene matches. There are 15 residues in the CDR3. In DNA, the CDR3 is TGTGCCAGCTCACCTTTGGGACAGATGAACACTGAAGCTTTCTTT. Protein sequence: CASSPLGQMNTEAFF. The full variable domain, its missing parts supplied by reference TRBV18 and TRBJ1-1, is NAGVMQNPRHLVRRRGQEARLRCSPMKGHSHVYWYRQLPEEGLKFMVYLQKENIIDESGMPKERFSAEFPKEGPSILRIQQVVRGDSAAYFCASSPLGQMNTEAFFGQGTRLTVV.

This clone was recorded once. The gene calls are TRBV27 and TRBJ2-2, with 7 nucleotides matching TRBD2. Germline lookup yields CDR1 MNHEY and CDR2 SMNVEV (reference sequence). CDR3 length equals 15 residues. Trimming cost V 5 bases and J 4 bases; bases outside gene matches: 7. CDR3 nucleotides: TGTGCCAGCAGTCCAGGCGGGAGAATCACCGGGGAGCTGTTTTTT. This codes for CASSPGGRITGELFF.

The chain carries TRBV29-1 and TRBJ2-5, with a weak D call TRBD1 (5 bases). The CDR3 runs 12 residues. From germline, CDR1 is SQVTM and CDR2 ANQGSEA. V shed 8 bases and J shed 1 base, with 11 bases lying between them. This chain's CDR3 is CSKTETQETQYF. The CDR3 DNA follows: TGCAGCAAGACAGAAACCCAAGAGACCCAGTACTTC. The full variable domain, with the rest looked up from reference TRBV29-1 and TRBJ2-5, is SAVISQKPSRDICQRGTSLTIQCQVDSQVTMMFWYRQQPGQSLTLIATANQGSEATYESGFVIDKFPISRPNLTFSTLTVSNMSPEDSSIYLCSKTETQETQYFGPGTRLLVL.

CDR3 sequence reads: CASSLDSPTGELFF. The CDR3 DNA follows: TGTGCCAGCAGTCTGGACAGTCCAACCGGGGAGCTGTTTTTT. The rearrangement joins TRBV6-5 to TRBJ2-2; TRBD1 is a possible D gene (6 bases). The CDR3 is made up of 14 amino acids. CDR1 and CDR2 from the germline V gene are MNHEY and SVGAGI. Trimming cost V 5 bases and J 5 bases, with 12 bases left between them.

The chain joins TRBV24-1 to TRBJ2-2, with 8 bases aligning to TRBD2. Germline V gene data show CDR1 as KGHDR and CDR2 as SFDVKD. The CDR3 has 16 amino acids. V dropped 4 bases and J dropped 3; count of bases not matched to a gene: 6. In nucleotides, the CDR3 is TGTGCCACCAGTGACCCAAGCGGGGGCTACACCGGGGAGCTGTTTTTT. The encoded protein is CATSDPSGGYTGELFF.

The sample holds many counts of this clone. This sequence joins TRBV28 and TRBJ2-7; 10 positions match TRBD1. J lost 3 bases, V lost 6 bases, and 5 bases had no gene match. The CDR3 contains 14 residues. Germline CDR1 and CDR2: MDHEN and SYDVKM. The chain's CDR3 is CASRKTGGFYEQYF. The CDR3, as DNA: TGTGCCAGCAGAAAGACAGGGGGCTTCTACGAGCAGTACTTC.

The J gene is TRBJ2-7, the V gene TRBV29-1; 11 nucleotides match TRBD2. The CDR3 spans 19 residues. From germline, CDR1 is SQVTM and CDR2 ANQGSEA. Unmatched junction bases numbered 18, after V lost 4 bases and J lost 1 base. CDR3 loop: CSVAFGLAGGSPYSYEQYF. The CDR3 DNA reads as TGCAGCGTTGCCTTTGGGCTAGCGGGAGGTTCACCCTATTCCTACGAGCAGTACTTC.

This rearrangement joins TRBV7-2 to TRBJ1-1, with D uncertain. The germline CDR1 and CDR2 sequences are SGHTA and FQGNSA. V lost 1 base and J lost 4, with 10 bases in between. The CDR3 runs to 14 residues. In DNA form, the CDR3 reads TGTGCCAGCAGCTTAGTTAAGACATCCACTGAAGCTTTCTTT. Translating it yields CASSLVKTSTEAFF.

The chain is built from TRBV21-1 and TRBJ2-7; TRBD1, the table's D call, lacks a check against the DNA. TRBV21-1 is listed as a pseudogene. The CDR3 has 17 residues. The CDR3 nucleotides are TGTGCCAGCAGCAAAGCCCGACGACAGGGGACTTCCTACGAGCAGTACTTC. Its protein is CASSKARRQGTSYEQYF.

J is TRBJ1-4 and V is TRBV10-2; 7 bases map to TRBD1. CDR3 size: 15 residues. The germline V gene encodes CDR1 WSHSY and CDR2 SAAADI. The J segment lost 8 bases and the V segment lost 6 bases, leaving 12 bases of the junction unmatched. The CDR3 DNA reads TGCGCCAGCAGCCAACCGACAGGGAGGTTGGAAAAACTGTTTTTT. Its translation is CASSQPTGRLEKLFF.